This entry lists 28 T cell receptor beta chains sequenced from one sample in a study of T cell responses to AZD1222 COVID-19 vaccine. This table comes from immunoSEQ multiplex PCR, and its TCRdb copy is limited to in-frame clones, with some not included. The sample lists approximately 73,000 clones, roughly 82% seen once, with around 3% in the top ten. Sample: peripheral blood, taken on day 0 of AZD1222 vaccination. The receptors come from an adult in good health.

The genes are TRBV13 and TRBJ2-7; no definite D call. CDR1 and CDR2 (germline): PRHDT, FYEKMQ (reference sequence). Trimming shortened V by 0 bases and J by 2 bases, and 5 bases separated the two germline ends. There are 13 residues in the CDR3. CDR3: CASSLGHPYEQYF. CDR3 bases: TGTGCCAGCAGCTTAGGCCATCCCTACGAGCAGTACTTC.

The rearrangement joins TRBV5-1 to TRBJ2-5; perhaps TRBD2 as D (5 bases). V was trimmed by 4 bases and J by 4 bases, leaving 20 bases between them. CDR1 SGHRS and CDR2 YFSETQ come from the germline V gene. The CDR3 is 16 residues long. Written as DNA, the CDR3 is TGCGCCAGCAGCATTGGGTCGTTGGGGAGACGAGAGACCCAGTACTTC. Translated, it gives CASSIGSLGRRETQYF. The variable domain in full, with the rest retrieved from reference TRBV5-1 and TRBJ2-5, is KAGVTQTPRYLIKTRGQQVTLSCSPISGHRSVSWYQQTPGQGLQFLFEYFSETQRNKGNFPGRFSGRQFSNSRSEMNVSTLELGDSALYLCASSIGSLGRRETQYFGPGTRLLVL.

The chain links TRBV7-6 to TRBJ2-3; tentative D call: TRBD2 (6 bases). In germline, CDR1 is SGHVS, CDR2 FNYEAQ. Trimming took off 2 bases at V and 4 bases at J, with 25 bases between the two ends. This CDR3 has 19 amino acids. This CDR3 reads CASSLSIAGLTKPADTQYF. The CDR3 coding sequence is TGTGCCAGCAGCTTAAGTATTGCGGGACTTACAAAACCCGCAGATACGCAGTATTTT. Filled out from reference TRBV7-6 and TRBJ2-3, the complete variable domain reads GAGVSQSPRYKVTKRGQDVALRCDPISGHVSLYWYRQALGQGPEFLTYFNYEAQQDKSGLPNDRFSAERPEGSISTLTIQRTEQRDSAMYRCASSLSIAGLTKPADTQYFGPGTRLTVL.

The V and J genes are TRBV29-1 and TRBJ2-5, with D hard to call. CDR3 length equals 16 residues. Trimming took off 0 bases at V and 0 bases at J, with 14 bases between the two ends. CDR1 is SQVTM and CDR2 is ANQGSEA in the germline V gene. The CDR3 DNA is TGCAGCGTTGAAGATTTCGTTCGGTGGAACCAAGAGACCCAGTACTTC. Residues: CSVEDFVRWNQETQYF.

The chain uses TRBV27 and TRBJ1-5; TRBD1 matches at 9 bases. V lost 2 bases and J lost 7; bases outside the gene matches: 6. Germline CDR1 reads MNHEY; CDR2 reads SMNVEV (reference sequence). The CDR3 has 15 amino acids. Here the CDR3 DNA reads TGTGCCAGCAGTTTAACAGGGGGCGCGGGCCAGCCCCAGCATTTT. Translation gives CASSLTGGAGQPQHF.

This clone was seen only a few times. The chain combines TRBV4-1 with TRBJ1-6; 7 positions match TRBD1. Germline lookup yields CDR1 MGHRA and CDR2 YSYEKL. This CDR3 spans 15 amino acids. V lost 2 bases to trimming and J lost 7 bases; unmatched junction nucleotides: 5. CDR3 in amino acids: CASSQIQGMNSPLHF. The CDR3 DNA reads as TGCGCCAGCAGCCAAATACAGGGGATGAATTCACCCCTCCACTTT.

The V and J genes are TRBV7-8 and TRBJ2-1; D unclear. This CDR3 spans 13 amino acids. CDR1 and CDR2 from the germline V gene are SGHVS and FQNEAQ. V gave up 5 bases and J gave up 8 bases, with 13 bases separating them. The CDR3 loop is CASSTSTGDEQFF. In DNA, the CDR3 is TGTGCCAGCAGCACCTCCACGGGCGATGAGCAGTTCTTC.

The V and J genes are TRBV27 and TRBJ1-4; D unresolved. The V gene's germline CDR1 is MNHEY and CDR2 SMNVEV (reference sequence). This CDR3 is 13 amino acids long. Trimming shortened V by 4 bases and J by 6 bases, and 9 bases separated the two germline ends. The DNA of the CDR3 is TGTGCCAGCAGTTCGCGGTTTCATGAAAAACTGTTTTTT. It is translated as CASSSRFHEKLFF.

The rearrangement joins TRBV6-1 to TRBJ1-1; no definite D call. The V gene's germline CDR1 is MNHNS and CDR2 SASEGT. This CDR3 is built from 14 residues. With 0 bases removed from V and 2 bases from J, the gap between germline ends came to 7 bases. The CDR3 here is CASSEARSNTEAFF. The CDR3 DNA reads as TGTGCCAGCAGTGAAGCCCGATCCAACACTGAAGCTTTCTTT.

This clone was detected only once. This chain uses TRBV9 with TRBJ1-5; TRBD1 is a possible D gene (6 bases). Trimming took 1 base from V and 2 from J, leaving 10 bases between them. Per the germline V gene, CDR1 is SGDLS and CDR2 is YYNGEE. The CDR3 covers 15 residues. The CDR3 region has the DNA TGTGCCAGCAGCGTAACGGGGGCAGGCAATCAGCCCCAGCATTTT. Its protein product is CASSVTGAGNQPQHF.

This clone was seen only a few times. CDR3 sequence: CASSEPGVVNSPLHF. The CDR3 DNA sequence: TGTGCCAGCAGTGAACCGGGGGTAGTTAATTCACCCCTCCACTTT. This chain links TRBV2 with TRBJ1-6; D possibly corresponds to TRBD1 (5 bases). The V end was cut by 2 bases, the J end by 6 bases, with 11 bases between. CDR1 SNHLY and CDR2 FYNNEI come from the germline V gene. This CDR3 comprises 15 residues.

The rearrangement joins TRBV19 to TRBJ2-1; TRBD1 matches 7 bases. This CDR3 contains 15 residues. CDR1 and CDR2 (germline): LNHDA, SQIVND (reference sequence). After removal of 5 bases from V and 3 bases from J, the junction contained 7 bases not matched to a gene. In DNA form, the CDR3 reads TGTGCCAGTAGTGAGACAGGGACGAGCTACAATGAGCAGTTCTTC. It codes for CASSETGTSYNEQFF.

The V gene is TRBV5-4, the J gene TRBJ2-1, with D hard to call. V was pared by 3 bases and J by 4 bases, with 2 bases between. CDR1 is SGHNT, CDR2 YYREEE, per germline (reference sequence). The CDR3 runs to 11 residues. The CDR3 spells CASSWYNEQFF. DNA for the CDR3: TGTGCCAGCAGCTGGTACAATGAGCAGTTCTTC.

In this sample, this clone turned up once. The chain combines TRBV5-6 with TRBJ2-7; D uncertain. This CDR3 spans 14 amino acids. Germline CDR1 SGHDT, CDR2 YYEEEE. The V end was cut by 0 bases, the J end by 7 bases, with 14 bases between. CDR3 coding DNA: TGTGCCAGCAGCTTGGGGCAGCTCAATCCAGAGCAGTACTTC. It specifies CASSLGQLNPEQYF.

The chain carries TRBV9 and TRBJ2-7; 7 bases align to TRBD2. This CDR3 has 15 amino acids. Trimming cost V 0 bases and J 2 bases; bases outside gene matches: 5. Germline CDR1 and CDR2: SGDLS and YYNGEE. The CDR3: CASSVGDYRTYEQYF. The CDR3 nucleotides read TGTGCCAGCAGCGTAGGGGACTACCGGACCTACGAGCAGTACTTC.

This CDR3 is CASSFWGAGSNSPLHF. Written as DNA, the CDR3 is TGTGCCAGCAGCTTTTGGGGGGCAGGGAGTAATTCACCCCTCCACTTT. The chain couples TRBV5-4 to TRBJ1-6; D is perhaps TRBD1 (6 bases). Germline loops: CDR1 SGHNT, CDR2 YYREEE (reference sequence). The ends were cut back, 2 bases at V and 6 bases at J, with 15 bases in the middle. The CDR3 is 16 amino acids.

The chain joins TRBV3-1 (or the pseudogene TRBV3-2) to TRBJ1-2; 11 bases align to TRBD1. The CDR3 extends over 14 amino acids. The trim removed 4 bases at V and 10 bases at J, leaving 8 bases unmatched. Germline V CDR1 and CDR2: LGHDT, YNNKEL (reference sequence). The CDR3 loop reads CASSPTPGQGVYTF. CDR3 in DNA: TGTGCCAGCAGCCCTACCCCGGGACAGGGGGTCTACACCTTC.

The chain uses TRBV18 and TRBJ1-3; possible D gene TRBD1, 5 bases. Germline assignment: CDR1 KGHSH and CDR2 LQKENI. Trimming pared 3 bases from V and 0 bases from J, leaving 12 bases between. This CDR3 has 16 residues. In DNA, the CDR3 is TGTGCCAGCTCACCTGGCAGGGCTAACTCTGGAAACACCATATATTTT. It codes for CASSPGRANSGNTIYF.

The chain combines TRBV11-2 with TRBJ2-7; 10 positions match TRBD1. Germline V gene lookup returns CDR1 SGHAT and CDR2 FQNNGV. The CDR3 runs 15 residues. Trimming at V came to 5 bases and at J to 2 bases, leaving 6 bases not matched to a gene. CDR3 DNA: TGTGCCAGCAGCGGCAGACAGGGGGCGGCCTACGAGCAGTACTTC. Protein sequence: CASSGRQGAAYEQYF. The full variable domain, its missing parts supplied by reference TRBV11-2 and TRBJ2-7, is EAGVAQSPRYKIIEKRQSVAFWCNPISGHATLYWYQQILGQGPKLLIQFQNNGVVDDSQLPKDRFSAERLKGVDSTLKIQPAKLEDSAVYLCASSGRQGAAYEQYFGPGTRLTVT.

The rearrangement links TRBV6-2 or TRBV6-3 to TRBJ2-1; D is possibly TRBD2 (5 bases). Trimming left V 4 bases short and J 8 bases short, with 24 bases between. CDR3 length: 17 amino acids. Germline assignment: CDR1 MNHEY and CDR2 SVGEGT. Here the CDR3 DNA reads TGTGCCAGCAGTTCCACCATCGTGGGCGGGTTAGGCGATGAGCAGTTCTTC. This codes for CASSSTIVGGLGDEQFF.

This rearrangement joins TRBV5-1 to TRBJ2-5; tentatively, D is TRBD1 or TRBD2 (5 bases each). Between the trimmed V and J ends, which lost 3 bases and 5 bases, there was a span of 17 bases. Looked up from germline, CDR1 is SGHRS and CDR2 is YFSETQ. The CDR3 is 15 amino acids. The CDR3 is CASSYGTVGRETQYF. The DNA of the CDR3 is TGCGCCAGCAGCTACGGGACGGTGGGTCGGGAGACCCAGTACTTC.

This clone was detected only once. This chain uses TRBV6-5 with TRBJ2-3; D is uncertain. The germline V gene encodes CDR1 MNHEY and CDR2 SVGAGI. Trimming took 4 bases from V and 4 from J, leaving 18 bases between them. There are 16 residues in the CDR3. CDR3: CASSWAPSVPADTQYF. The CDR3 DNA reads as TGTGCCAGCAGTTGGGCCCCATCGGTTCCCGCAGATACGCAGTATTTT.

A note on this clone: One junction end disagrees with the germline gene, perhaps due to a read error. The rearrangement uses TRBV2 and TRBJ2-3; D might be TRBD2 (7 bases). The CDR3 loop spans 11 amino acids. The germline V gene encodes CDR1 SNHLY and CDR2 FYNNEI. This CDR3 is CASSERAGQLF. In DNA, the CDR3 is TGTGCCAGCAGTGAACGAGCGGGACAACTATTT.

This clone was counted at least ten times. V gene TRBV5-8 combines with J gene TRBJ2-7, with 9 bases that match TRBD2. The V segment lost 5 bases and the J segment 0 bases; nucleotides outside the gene matches: 9. This CDR3 spans 16 amino acids. Germline CDR1 is SGHTS and CDR2 is YDEGEE. The CDR3 loop is CASSSRLAASSYEQYF. The CDR3 DNA is TGTGCCAGCAGTTCTAGACTAGCGGCGTCCTCCTACGAGCAGTACTTC.

This chain connects TRBV18 to TRBJ1-4, with D possibly matching TRBD1 (6 bases). The CDR3 spans 16 residues. Germline V gives CDR1 KGHSH, CDR2 LQKENI. V shed 3 bases and J shed 7 bases, with 18 bases lying between them. CDR3 amino acids: CASSPEPQGSGEKLFF. The CDR3 DNA sequence: TGTGCCAGCTCACCTGAGCCACAGGGATCTGGTGAAAAACTGTTTTTT.

This sequence joins TRBV11-2 and TRBJ2-7, with unresolved D. CDR3 length: 14 residues. V lost 6 bases and J 5 bases, leaving 17 bases between the germline ends. Germline loops: CDR1 SGHAT, CDR2 FQNNGV. CDR3 nucleotides: TGTGCCAGCAGGATGACACCAAAGGGTAACGAGCAGTACTTC. Amino acid sequence: CASRMTPKGNEQYF.

This clone was picked up one time. The chain carries TRBV5-5 and TRBJ1-4; 9 bases map to TRBD1. Looked up from germline, CDR1 is SGHKS and CDR2 is YYEKEE (reference sequence). Losses at the gene ends were 0 bases for V and 2 bases for J; bases not matched to a gene: 5. The length of the CDR3 is 17 residues. The CDR3 protein is CASSLVAGQGTNEKLFF. The CDR3 DNA follows: TGTGCCAGCAGCTTGGTAGCTGGACAGGGGACTAATGAAAAACTGTTTTTT.

V is TRBV13 and J is TRBJ2-1; D unclear. The CDR3 length is 13 residues. Trimming stripped 8 bases from V and 4 bases from J, with 12 bases between. From germline, CDR1 is PRHDT and CDR2 FYEKMQ (reference sequence). The chain's CDR3 is CASRPNLYNEQFF. CDR3 DNA: TGTGCCAGCCGGCCGAACCTTTACAATGAGCAGTTCTTC.